These T cell receptor beta chains were read from a single sample in a study of shared clonotypes between healthy human individuals. Repertoires were generated with immunoSEQ multiplex PCR, while TCRdb's copy carries only in-frame clones and drops some. The sample comprises 2.3 million or so clones, 85% to 95% of which are singletons, and roughly 0.36% rests with the top ten. Sequenced sample: naive CD4+ T cells from PBMCs. Every receptor here comes from a man between 18 and 35 years old in good health. Some clones in this sample may be carry-over from other donors' samples. Each CDR3 is given with its conserved first and last residue. The D gene is left open where the match is weak. Expanded clones get a size class; other rows say once, few or many, or leave the size out.

CDR3 protein | CDR3 DNA | V gene | clone size | J gene | D gene
CASSLRQTYEQYF | TGTGCCAGCAGCTTACGACAGACCTACGAGCAGTACTTC | TRBV11-2 | NA | TRBJ2-7 | NA
CASSSKGTGGSVYWYGYTF | TGTGCCAGCAGTTCTAAGGGGACAGGGGGATCAGTATATTGGTATGGCTACACCTTC | TRBV28 | NA | TRBJ1-2 | TRBD1
CASSFLTGAGTEAFF | TGTGCCAGCAGCTTCCTTACGGGGGCCGGGACTGAAGCTTTCTTT | TRBV7-8 | NA | TRBJ1-1 | NA
CASSQPGTRSYEQYF | TGTGCCAGCTCGCAGCCGGGGACACGATCCTACGAGCAGTACTTC | TRBV18 | once | TRBJ2-7 | NA
CAWRGPGPSYNEQFF | TGTGCCTGGAGGGGCCCCGGTCCCTCCTACAATGAGCAGTTCTTC | TRBV30 | NA | TRBJ2-1 | NA
CAISEGGRNTDTQYF | TGTGCCATCAGTGAGGGCGGGAGGAATACAGATACGCAGTATTTT | TRBV10-3 | NA | TRBJ2-3 | TRBD2
CASSYTSTSSYNEQFF | TGTGCCAGCAGTTACACTAGCACAAGCTCCTACAATGAGCAGTTCTTC | TRBV6-4 | NA | TRBJ2-1 | NA
CASRQGYATGELFF | TGTGCCAGCAGACAGGGTTACGCCACCGGGGAGCTGTTTTTT | TRBV6-1 | NA | TRBJ2-2 | NA
CASSDTGATANTGELFF | TGCGCCAGCAGTGATACCGGAGCGACAGCGAACACCGGGGAGCTGTTTTTT | TRBV10-2 | NA | TRBJ2-2 | NA
CASSRQGPGELFF | TGTGCCAGCAGCCGACAGGGCCCCGGGGAGCTGTTTTTT | TRBV5-6 | once | TRBJ2-2 | TRBD1
CASFSGQQNTEAFF | TGCGCCAGCTTCTCGGGACAGCAGAACACTGAAGCTTTCTTT | TRBV5-1 | NA | TRBJ1-1 | TRBD1
CASSPPGHTQETQYF | TGCGCCAGCAGCCCACCCGGACATACCCAAGAGACCCAGTACTTC | TRBV4-1 | NA | TRBJ2-5 | NA
CASSLGSASLNTEAFF | TGCGCCAGCAGCTTAGGATCAGCTTCATTAAACACTGAAGCTTTCTTT | TRBV5-1 | few | TRBJ1-1 | NA
CASSIGRWGREVSWCSEQYF | TGTGCCAGTAGTATAGGCCGATGGGGGCGGGAGGTTTCGTGGTGTAGCGAGCAGTACTTC | TRBV19 | NA | TRBJ2-7 | TRBD2
CASREQGPGNTIYF | TGCGCCAGCAGGGAACAGGGCCCTGGAAACACCATATATTTT | TRBV5-1 | NA | TRBJ1-3 | NA
CASSFLTPGSVGGYTF | TGTGCCAGCAGCTTCCTTACCCCAGGGTCAGTAGGTGGCTACACCTTC | TRBV2 | NA | TRBJ1-2 | NA
CASSLRGRQGTQETQYF | TGCGCCAGCAGCTTGCGAGGCAGGCAGGGAACCCAAGAGACCCAGTACTTC | TRBV5-1 | NA | TRBJ2-5 | NA
CASSIVRDRGKRNTEAFF | TGTGCCAGTAGTATTGTTCGGGACAGGGGAAAGAGGAACACTGAAGCTTTCTTT | TRBV19 | NA | TRBJ1-1 | TRBD1
CASRGGTDTQYF | TGTGCCAGCCGGGGCGGCACAGATACGCAGTATTTT | TRBV9 | once | TRBJ2-3 | NA
CASTLPGTSRSLTQYF | TGTGCCAGCACCCTCCCCGGGACTAGCAGGTCTTTGACCCAGTACTTC | TRBV28 | once | TRBJ2-5 | TRBD2
CASSSLTGIQYF | TGTGCCAGCAGTTCCCTAACAGGGATCCAGTACTTC | TRBV28 | once | TRBJ2-7 | NA